The 25 T cell receptor beta chains below all came from one sample that was sequenced in a study of blood T cell repertoires in COVID-19. Produced via immunoSEQ multiplex PCR; TCRdb's table is partial and in-frame only. Of hundreds of thousands of clones listed, about nine tenths were seen once; the top ten hold around a tenth. The material sequenced was peripheral blood. These receptors all come from a man aged 50-60 years with COVID-19, enrolled during active disease.

The V gene is TRBV7-9, the J gene TRBJ2-2, with TRBD1 matching 11 bases. The CDR3 covers 16 residues. The V segment lost 5 bases and the J segment 4 bases; nucleotides outside the gene matches: 6. Germline CDR1 SEHNR, CDR2 FQNEAQ (reference sequence). The CDR3 sequence is CASSAYGTGGTGELFF. In DNA form, the CDR3 reads TGTGCCAGCAGCGCTTACGGGACAGGGGGCACCGGGGAGCTGTTTTTT.

The chain uses TRBV12-5 and TRBJ1-2; perhaps TRBD1 as D (5 bases). Trimming removed 6 bases at V and 1 base at J, with 9 bases between. This CDR3 spans 13 amino acids. Germline CDR1 is LGHNT and CDR2 is FRNRAP. Here the CDR3 reads CASGDRNNYGYTF. CDR3 in DNA: TGTGCTAGTGGCGACAGAAATAACTATGGCTACACCTTC.

The CDR3 nucleotides are TGTGCCAGCAGCAAAGAGGCTCGGGGGAACACCGGGGAGCTGTTTTTT. The encoded protein is CASSKEARGNTGELFF. This sequence joins TRBV21-1 and TRBJ2-2; TRBD2 is taken as the D call from the table, unchecked against the DNA. TRBV21-1 is a documented pseudogene. The CDR3 runs 16 residues.

V and J are TRBV7-9 and TRBJ2-2; D is unclear. Trimming stripped 11 bases from V and 6 bases from J, with 19 bases between. Per germline, CDR1 SEHNR and CDR2 FQNEAQ (reference sequence). This CDR3 contains 14 residues. The CDR3 sequence: CAGHGSTVSGELFF. The CDR3 region has the DNA TGTGCCGGCCACGGGTCGACGGTCTCCGGGGAGCTGTTTTTT.

The gene calls are TRBV19 and TRBJ1-1, with D possibly matching TRBD1 (6 bases). Trimming shortened V by 4 bases and J by 4 bases, and 16 bases separated the two germline ends. Germline V gene sequence: CDR1 LNHDA, CDR2 SQIVND (reference sequence). The length of the CDR3 is 15 residues. The CDR3 nucleotides are TGTGCCAGTAGTACCAAGGGGGGGGGATTCACTGAAGCTTTCTTT. Its translation is CASSTKGGGFTEAFF.

V is TRBV19 and J is TRBJ2-3; 7 bases are a match to TRBD1. Germline V gene lookup returns CDR1 LNHDA and CDR2 SQIVND (reference sequence). The CDR3 sequence is 14 residues long. J lost 0 bases, V lost 7 bases, and 4 bases had no gene match. The DNA for the CDR3 is TGTGCCAGTACCCCGACAGGGAGCACAGATACGCAGTATTTT. Translating gives CASTPTGSTDTQYF.

This chain connects TRBV7-2 to TRBJ1-6; D possibly corresponds to TRBD1 (6 bases). The CDR3 covers 16 residues. Trimming removed 1 base at V and 5 bases at J, with 12 bases between. Germline V lookup: CDR1 SGHTA, CDR2 FQGNSA. CDR3 nucleotide sequence: TGTGCCAGCAGCTTAGGAGACAGGCCTAATAATTCACCCCTCCACTTT. This encodes CASSLGDRPNNSPLHF.

This clone was observed a single time. This chain connects TRBV7-8 to TRBJ2-5; no clear D gene. This CDR3 is built from 16 residues. In germline, CDR1 is SGHVS, CDR2 FQNEAQ. With 5 bases removed from V and 0 bases from J, the gap between germline ends came to 16 bases. This CDR3 reads CASSQTQMRYQETQYF. CDR3 nucleotide sequence: TGTGCCAGCAGCCAAACCCAAATGAGGTACCAAGAGACCCAGTACTTC.

The chain couples TRBV18 to TRBJ2-7; 9 bases align to TRBD2. Germline V gene lookup returns CDR1 KGHSH and CDR2 LQKENI. The CDR3 spans 15 residues. V lost 3 bases, J lost 4 bases, and 7 bases stayed unmatched. The CDR3 sequence: CASSPLAGEFYEQYF. DNA of the CDR3: TGTGCCAGCTCACCTTTAGCGGGGGAATTTTACGAGCAGTACTTC.

This clone has only a few counts. The chain links TRBV29-1 to TRBJ1-2; no clear D. The CDR3 runs to 14 residues. The germline gives CDR1 SQVTM, CDR2 ANQGSEA. V was cut by 1 base and J by 3 bases, with 12 bases left in between. The CDR3 sequence is CSVEGGYPDYGYTF. The CDR3 bases are TGCAGCGTTGAAGGAGGATATCCGGACTATGGCTACACCTTC.

The chain couples TRBV7-2 to TRBJ1-2, with a tentative D call TRBD1 (5 bases). V dropped 5 bases and J dropped 5 bases, with 15 bases sitting between them. This CDR3 has 14 amino acids. Germline CDR1 reads SGHTA; CDR2 reads FQGNSA. The CDR3 nucleotides are TGTGCCAGCAGCCCCGAGACAGCCGAGTATGGCTACACCTTC. Protein: CASSPETAEYGYTF.

J is TRBJ2-7 and V is TRBV14; 7 nucleotides line up with TRBD2. After removal of 4 bases from V and 6 bases from J, the junction contained 6 bases not matched to a gene. CDR3 length equals 13 residues. Per the germline V gene, CDR1 is SGHDN and CDR2 is FVKESK. The CDR3 protein is CASSPLGLGEQYF. The CDR3 DNA reads as TGTGCCAGCAGCCCATTAGGACTAGGCGAGCAGTACTTC.

The chain has TRBV6-4 and TRBJ2-2; 10 bases are a match to TRBD1. V trimming: 2 bases; J trimming: 4 bases; junction bases outside the gene matches: 4. Germline V gene sequence: CDR1 MRHNA, CDR2 SNTAGT. This CDR3 contains 16 residues. CDR3 amino acids: CASSDRDRGLTGELFF. CDR3 DNA sequence: TGTGCCAGCAGTGACCGCGACAGGGGGCTCACCGGGGAGCTGTTTTTT.

The chain uses TRBV5-1 and TRBJ2-3, with 7 bases aligning to TRBD2. The CDR3 length is 16 residues. In germline, CDR1 is SGHRS, CDR2 YFSETQ. The V and J ends lost 4 bases and 3 bases, in that order; junction bases with no gene match: 11. CDR3 loop: CASSPGPGEGTDTQYF. The CDR3 DNA sequence: TGCGCCAGCAGCCCCGGCCCCGGGGAGGGTACAGATACGCAGTATTTT.

The chain recombines TRBV24-1 with TRBJ2-1; D may be TRBD2 (6 bases). CDR3 size: 15 residues. Trimming pared 6 bases from V and 0 bases from J, leaving 11 bases between. Germline CDR1 reads KGHDR; CDR2 reads SFDVKD. In DNA form, the CDR3 reads TGTGCCACCAGTCCGGACGGGAGCTCCTACAATGAGCAGTTCTTC. Protein product: CATSPDGSSYNEQFF.

J is TRBJ1-6 and V is TRBV6-1; D is unresolved. Trimming pared 2 bases from V and 5 bases from J, leaving 10 bases between. CDR1 MNHNS and CDR2 SASEGT come from the germline V gene. This CDR3 comprises 15 residues. The CDR3 coding sequence is TGTGCCAGCAGTGAAAGCAAAGCAAATAATTCACCCCTCCACTTT. Amino acids: CASSESKANNSPLHF.

This chain uses TRBV6-5 with TRBJ1-2, with 7 bases lining up with TRBD1. This CDR3 is 14 amino acids long. Trimming cost V 6 bases and J 4 bases; bases outside gene matches: 8. Germline CDR1 reads MNHEY; CDR2 reads SVGAGI. DNA of the CDR3: TGTGCCAGCAGCAGCAGGGGGATCATCTATGGCTACACCTTC. Its protein product is CASSSRGIIYGYTF.

J is TRBJ1-2 and V is TRBV7-6, with D perhaps TRBD1 (5 bases). The length of the CDR3 is 13 residues. V was shortened by 3 bases and J by 8 bases, with 13 bases between the two germline ends. The V gene's germline CDR1 is SGHVS and CDR2 FNYEAQ. The CDR3: CASSLSTEGGYTF. The DNA of the CDR3 is TGTGCCAGCAGCTTGTCGACGGAGGGGGGCTACACCTTC.

This clone appeared a few times. This chain uses TRBV6-1 with TRBJ2-3; a weak D match, TRBD1 (5 bases). The CDR3 sequence is 15 residues long. Between the trimmed V and J ends, which lost 1 base and 6 bases, there was a span of 14 bases. Germline CDR1 reads MNHNS; CDR2 reads SASEGT. The CDR3: CASSEDQGAVDTQYF. DNA for the CDR3: TGTGCCAGCAGTGAAGACCAGGGCGCGGTGGATACGCAGTATTTT.

This clone is a singleton in its sample. This chain joins TRBV9 and TRBJ1-3, with no clear D. V lost 4 bases and J lost 0, with 8 bases in between. CDR1 is SGDLS and CDR2 is YYNGEE in the germline V gene. The CDR3 spans 14 residues. In DNA form, the CDR3 reads TGTGCCAGCAGCATCCAGTCCTCTGGAAACACCATATATTTT. It translates to CASSIQSSGNTIYF.

CDR3 loop: CAWSRHDEKLFF. DNA for the CDR3: TGTGCCTGGAGTAGACACGATGAAAAACTGTTTTTT. The genes are TRBV30 and TRBJ1-4; D ambiguous. Germline V CDR1 and CDR2: GTSNPN, SVGIG (reference sequence). This CDR3 has 12 residues. The V gene lost 2 bases and the J gene lost 6 bases, with 7 bases spanning the gap.

V and J are TRBV18 and TRBJ2-7, with 10 bases identical to TRBD2. Germline CDR1 is KGHSH and CDR2 is LQKENI. The ends lost 6 bases at V and 4 bases at J; junction bases unmatched: 6. The CDR3 totals 14 residues. This CDR3 reads CASSLGTSVYEQYF. DNA of the CDR3: TGTGCCAGCTCCCTCGGGACTAGCGTGTACGAGCAGTACTTC.

Only one count was recorded for this clone. CDR3 DNA sequence: TGCAGCGTCGAGGGCAGTCAGACTGAAGCTTTCTTT. Translating it yields CSVEGSQTEAFF. The rearrangement links TRBV29-1 to TRBJ1-1; D is unresolved. CDR3 length: 12 amino acids. Trimming stripped 6 bases from V and 5 bases from J, with 13 bases between. CDR1 and CDR2 from the germline V gene are SQVTM and ANQGSEA.

The chain employs TRBV5-1 and TRBJ2-1; TRBD2 might be the D (6 bases). Deletions cut 1 base from V and 6 bases from J, with 11 bases between. This CDR3 has 14 residues. Germline CDR1 SGHRS, CDR2 YFSETQ. DNA for the CDR3: TGCGCCAGCAGCTTGTCCCCGGGGGTCAATGAGCAGTTCTTC. It translates to CASSLSPGVNEQFF.

The rearrangement links TRBV9 to TRBJ2-5; TRBD1 matches at 9 bases. CDR1 and CDR2 (germline): SGDLS, YYNGEE. V was clipped by 3 bases and J by 0 bases; unmatched bases: 3. CDR3 size: 15 residues. This chain's CDR3 is CASSEGTGNQETQYF. In nucleotides, the CDR3 is TGTGCCAGCAGCGAGGGGACAGGGAACCAAGAGACCCAGTACTTC.